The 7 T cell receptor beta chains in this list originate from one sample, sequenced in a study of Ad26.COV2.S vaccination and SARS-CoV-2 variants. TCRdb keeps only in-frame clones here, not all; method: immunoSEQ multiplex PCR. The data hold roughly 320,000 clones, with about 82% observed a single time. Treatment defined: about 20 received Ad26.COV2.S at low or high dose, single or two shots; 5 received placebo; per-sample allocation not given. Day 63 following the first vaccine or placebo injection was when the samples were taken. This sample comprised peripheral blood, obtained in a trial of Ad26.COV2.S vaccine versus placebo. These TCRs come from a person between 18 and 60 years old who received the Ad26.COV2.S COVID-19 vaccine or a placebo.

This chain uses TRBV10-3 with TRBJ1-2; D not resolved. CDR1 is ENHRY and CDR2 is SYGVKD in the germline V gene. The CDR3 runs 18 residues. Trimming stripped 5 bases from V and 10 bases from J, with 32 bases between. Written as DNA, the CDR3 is TGTGCCATCAGTTATCTCGTTGGTGACAAGGGAGTAGGGATGACCTACACCTTC. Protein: CAISYLVGDKGVGMTYTF.

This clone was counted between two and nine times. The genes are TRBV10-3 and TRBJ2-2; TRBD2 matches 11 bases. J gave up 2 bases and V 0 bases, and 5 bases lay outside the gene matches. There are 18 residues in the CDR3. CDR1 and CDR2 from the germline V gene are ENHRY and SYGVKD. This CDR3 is CAISESLAGARNTGELFF. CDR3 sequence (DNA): TGTGCCATCAGTGAGTCACTAGCGGGGGCACGAAACACCGGGGAGCTGTTTTTT.

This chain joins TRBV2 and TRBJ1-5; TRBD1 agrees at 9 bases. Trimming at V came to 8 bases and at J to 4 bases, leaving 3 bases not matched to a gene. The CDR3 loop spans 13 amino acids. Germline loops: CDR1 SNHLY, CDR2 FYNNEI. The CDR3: CASRGTGNQPQHF. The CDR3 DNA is TGTGCCAGCCGGGGGACAGGGAATCAGCCCCAGCATTTT.

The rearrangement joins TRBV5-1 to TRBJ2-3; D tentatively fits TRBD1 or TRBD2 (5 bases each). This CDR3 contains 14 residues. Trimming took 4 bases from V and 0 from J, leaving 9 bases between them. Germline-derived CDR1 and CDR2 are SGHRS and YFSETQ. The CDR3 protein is CASSPGLSTDTQYF. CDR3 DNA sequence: TGCGCCAGCAGCCCGGGGCTTAGCACAGATACGCAGTATTTT.

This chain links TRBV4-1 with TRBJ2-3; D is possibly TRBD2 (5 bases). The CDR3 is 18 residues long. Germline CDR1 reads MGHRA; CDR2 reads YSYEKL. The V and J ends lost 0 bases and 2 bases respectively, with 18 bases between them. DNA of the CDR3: TGCGCCAGCAGCCAAGATCACTCGGTAGCGTATCCCACAGATACGCAGTATTTT. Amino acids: CASSQDHSVAYPTDTQYF.

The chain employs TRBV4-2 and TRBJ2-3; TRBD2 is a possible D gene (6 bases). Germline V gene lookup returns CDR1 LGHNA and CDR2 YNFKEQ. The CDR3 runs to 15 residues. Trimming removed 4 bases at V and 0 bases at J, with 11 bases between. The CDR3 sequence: CASSPGAGSTDTQYF. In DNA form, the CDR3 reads TGTGCCAGCAGCCCGGGAGCAGGGAGCACAGATACGCAGTATTTT.

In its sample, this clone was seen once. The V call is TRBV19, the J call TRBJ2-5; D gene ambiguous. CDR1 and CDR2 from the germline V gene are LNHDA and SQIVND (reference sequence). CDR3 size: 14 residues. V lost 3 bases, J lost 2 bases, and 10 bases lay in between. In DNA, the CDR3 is TGTGCCAGTAGTATTGGAGACACACAAGAGACCCAGTACTTC. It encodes CASSIGDTQETQYF. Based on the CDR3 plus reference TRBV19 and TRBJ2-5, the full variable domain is DGGITQSPKYLFRKEGQNVTLSCEQNLNHDAMYWYRQDPGQGLRLIYYSQIVNDFQKGDIAEGYSVSREKKESFPLTVTSAQKNPTAFYLCASSIGDTQETQYFGPGTRLLVL.